This T cell receptor beta chain was profiled in a study of blood T cell repertoires in COVID-19. For the study at large: COVID-19 samples from acute and convalescent phases originated in the United States, Italy and Spain. From T cells, B-cell-depleted T cells, or PBMCs came the material, which was cDNA or gDNA.

With 7 bases clipped from V and 7 bases from J, the junction kept 6 bases outside the gene matches. Looked up from germline, CDR1 is LGHNT and CDR2 is FRNRAP. This CDR3 spans 13 amino acids. Original analysis: Counts of nucleated cells, estimated from reference gene primer amplification, were obtained. Measured with immunoSEQ multiplex PCR; TCRdb has only the in-frame clones, and not every one. V and J calls and clone size are given by that table; D and trimming were obtained from the DNA. The sample records 150,000 to 200,000 clones, around nine tenths being singletons. The sequenced sample was peripheral blood. The V and J genes are TRBV12-5 and TRBJ1-2; TRBD1 matches 10 bases. This receptor was identified in a man aged 35 to 55 with active or convalescent COVID-19. The chain's CDR3 is CASAATGGSGYTF. The CDR3 DNA reads as TGTGCTAGTGCCGCGACAGGGGGCTCTGGCTACACCTTC. Full variable domain (rest looked up from reference TRBV12-5 and TRBJ1-2): DARVTQTPRHKVTEMGQEVTMRCQPILGHNTVFWYRQTMMQGLELLAYFRNRAPLDDSGMPKDRFSAEMPDATLATLKIQPSEPRDSAVYFCASAATGGSGYTFGSGTRLTVV.